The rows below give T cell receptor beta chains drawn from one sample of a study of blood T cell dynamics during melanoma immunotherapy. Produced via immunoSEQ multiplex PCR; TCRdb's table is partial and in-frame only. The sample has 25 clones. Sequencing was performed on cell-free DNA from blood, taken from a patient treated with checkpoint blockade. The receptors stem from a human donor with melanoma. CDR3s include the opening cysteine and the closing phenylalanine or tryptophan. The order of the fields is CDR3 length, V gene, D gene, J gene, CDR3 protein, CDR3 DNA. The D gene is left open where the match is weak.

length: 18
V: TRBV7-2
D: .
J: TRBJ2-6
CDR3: CASSGPVRRQSRANVLTF
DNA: TGTGCCAGCAGCGGCCCGGTCAGGAGACAAAGTCGGGCCAACGTCCTGACTTTC

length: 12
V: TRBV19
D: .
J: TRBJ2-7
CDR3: CASLNPGGEQYF
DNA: TGTGCCAGTCTTAACCCTGGCGGCGAGCAGTACTTC